These T cell receptor beta chains were read from a single sample in a study of blood T cell repertoires in COVID-19. This table comes from immunoSEQ multiplex PCR, and its TCRdb copy is limited to in-frame clones, with some not included. This table holds about 170,000 clones, approximately 85% found once. The sample taken for sequencing was peripheral blood. The receptor set was obtained from a man between 60 and 75 years old who had recovered from COVID-19. Both conserved end residues are part of each CDR3. D genes are given only for firm matches. The size entry is marked missing in some rows and otherwise reads once, few, many or a size class.

d_call: TRBD2; cdr3_length: 16; clone_size: -; j_call: TRBJ2-2; v_call: TRBV7-3; cdr3_aa: CASRSAGGKDTGELFF; cdr3_nt: TGTGCCAGCAGATCAGCGGGGGGAAAGGACACCGGGGAGCTGTTTTTT
d_call: -; cdr3_length: 14; clone_size: -; j_call: TRBJ2-7; v_call: TRBV7-2; cdr3_aa: CASSQGQGSYEQYF; cdr3_nt: TGTGCCAGCAGTCAAGGGCAGGGCTCCTACGAGCAGTACTTC
d_call: -; cdr3_length: 14; clone_size: -; j_call: TRBJ1-1; v_call: TRBV3-1/TRBV3-2; cdr3_aa: CASSQVAGVTEAFF; cdr3_nt: TGTGCCAGCAGCCAGGTAGCAGGGGTGACTGAAGCTTTCTTT
d_call: -; cdr3_length: 16; clone_size: once; j_call: TRBJ1-6; v_call: TRBV7-3; cdr3_aa: CASSSGARGNNSPLHF; cdr3_nt: TGTGCCAGCAGCTCAGGAGCACGGGGAAATAATTCACCCCTCCACTTT
d_call: -; cdr3_length: 15; clone_size: -; j_call: TRBJ2-5; v_call: TRBV11-2; cdr3_aa: CAGSERGGIWETQYF; cdr3_nt: TGTGCCGGATCTGAAAGGGGGGGGATCTGGGAGACCCAGTACTTC
d_call: TRBD1; cdr3_length: 14; clone_size: -; j_call: TRBJ2-1; v_call: TRBV24-1; cdr3_aa: CATSPGGATREQFF; cdr3_nt: TGTGCCACCAGCCCAGGGGGCGCGACTCGTGAGCAGTTCTTC
d_call: TRBD1; cdr3_length: 17; clone_size: -; j_call: TRBJ1-5; v_call: TRBV19; cdr3_aa: CASSRLTGQYSNQPQHF; cdr3_nt: TGTGCCAGTAGTAGATTGACAGGGCAATATAGCAATCAGCCCCAGCATTTT
d_call: -; cdr3_length: 14; clone_size: -; j_call: TRBJ1-2; v_call: TRBV7-2; cdr3_aa: CASSPTTGPYGYTF; cdr3_nt: TGTGCCAGCAGCCCAACAACAGGGCCCTATGGCTACACCTTC
d_call: -; cdr3_length: 15; clone_size: -; j_call: TRBJ2-3; v_call: TRBV7-9; cdr3_aa: CASSSLGQGTDTQYF; cdr3_nt: TGTGCCAGCAGCAGCTTGGGACAAGGGACAGATACGCAGTATTTT
d_call: -; cdr3_length: 12; clone_size: -; j_call: TRBJ1-2; v_call: TRBV29-1; cdr3_aa: CSVGQPIYGYTF; cdr3_nt: TGCAGCGTAGGACAGCCCATCTATGGCTACACCTTC
d_call: -; cdr3_length: 19; clone_size: once; j_call: TRBJ1-2; v_call: TRBV5-1; cdr3_aa: CASSLEGDSTSSPNYGYTF; cdr3_nt: TGCGCCAGCAGCTTGGAAGGGGACTCCACCTCAAGCCCTAACTATGGCTACACCTTC
d_call: -; cdr3_length: 15; clone_size: -; j_call: TRBJ1-6; v_call: TRBV11-3; cdr3_aa: CASSRGQGYNSPLHF; cdr3_nt: TGTGCCAGCAGCCGCGGCCAGGGGTATAATTCACCCCTCCACTTT
d_call: TRBD1; cdr3_length: 17; clone_size: -; j_call: TRBJ2-6; v_call: TRBV27; cdr3_aa: CASSLRTGGAGANVLTF; cdr3_nt: TGTGCCAGCAGTCTCCGGACAGGGGGCGCTGGGGCCAACGTCCTGACTTTC
d_call: TRBD2; cdr3_length: 20; clone_size: once; j_call: TRBJ2-6; v_call: TRBV7-8; cdr3_aa: CASSLELAGGLYSGANVLTF; cdr3_nt: TGTGCCAGCAGCTTAGAACTAGCGGGGGGGCTGTACTCTGGGGCCAACGTCCTGACTTTC
d_call: -; cdr3_length: 14; clone_size: -; j_call: TRBJ1-1; v_call: TRBV7-6; cdr3_aa: CASSLAGRGGEAFF; cdr3_nt: TGTGCCAGCAGCTTAGCGGGGAGGGGGGGTGAAGCTTTCTTT
d_call: -; cdr3_length: 15; clone_size: -; j_call: TRBJ1-5; v_call: TRBV18; cdr3_aa: CASSPSVGGNQPQHF; cdr3_nt: TGTGCCAGCTCACCATCGGTCGGGGGCAATCAGCCCCAGCATTTT
d_call: TRBD1; cdr3_length: 15; clone_size: -; j_call: TRBJ1-1; v_call: TRBV9; cdr3_aa: CASNLTGGLNTEAFF; cdr3_nt: TGTGCCAGCAACTTAACAGGGGGCCTGAACACTGAAGCTTTCTTT
d_call: -; cdr3_length: 13; clone_size: -; j_call: TRBJ2-7; v_call: TRBV11-2; cdr3_aa: CASSSPRVYEQYF; cdr3_nt: TGTGCCAGCAGCTCCCCGAGGGTCTACGAGCAGTACTTC
d_call: TRBD1; cdr3_length: 14; clone_size: -; j_call: TRBJ1-2; v_call: TRBV6-5; cdr3_aa: CASSRDRGYYGYTF; cdr3_nt: TGTGCCAGCAGCCGGGACAGGGGATACTATGGCTACACCTTC
d_call: TRBD2; cdr3_length: 14; clone_size: -; j_call: TRBJ2-1; v_call: TRBV2; cdr3_aa: CASIDPAGFGEQFF; cdr3_nt: TGTGCCAGCATAGACCCAGCGGGGTTTGGTGAGCAGTTCTTC
d_call: -; cdr3_length: 15; clone_size: once; j_call: TRBJ1-5; v_call: TRBV30; cdr3_aa: CAWSVGPGRNQPQHF; cdr3_nt: TGTGCCTGGAGTGTGGGGCCCGGCCGCAATCAGCCCCAGCATTTT
d_call: -; cdr3_length: 15; clone_size: -; j_call: TRBJ2-5; v_call: TRBV19; cdr3_aa: CASSIGMLAQETQYF; cdr3_nt: TGTGCCAGTAGTATAGGTATGCTAGCGCAGGAGACCCAGTACTTC
d_call: TRBD1; cdr3_length: 16; clone_size: -; j_call: TRBJ2-4; v_call: TRBV11-2; cdr3_aa: CASSMGQGYAENIQYF; cdr3_nt: TGTGCCAGCAGCATGGGACAGGGATACGCCGAAAACATTCAGTACTTC
d_call: -; cdr3_length: 13; clone_size: -; j_call: TRBJ1-1; v_call: TRBV19; cdr3_aa: CASSIDRGTEAFF; cdr3_nt: TGTGCCAGTAGTATAGATAGGGGGACTGAAGCTTTCTTT
d_call: -; cdr3_length: 14; clone_size: -; j_call: TRBJ1-2; v_call: TRBV5-1; cdr3_aa: CASSVSGGPYGYTF; cdr3_nt: TGCGCCAGCAGTGTTAGCGGGGGCCCCTATGGCTACACCTTC
d_call: -; cdr3_length: 15; clone_size: -; j_call: TRBJ1-1; v_call: TRBV7-9; cdr3_aa: CASSPRVLMNTEAFF; cdr3_nt: TGTGCCAGCAGCCCCCGGGTCCTTATGAACACTGAAGCTTTCTTT
d_call: -; cdr3_length: 15; clone_size: -; j_call: TRBJ1-2; v_call: TRBV2; cdr3_aa: CASSGWTPQDYGYTF; cdr3_nt: TGTGCCAGCAGTGGTTGGACACCCCAGGACTATGGCTACACCTTC
d_call: -; cdr3_length: 13; clone_size: -; j_call: TRBJ1-1; v_call: TRBV30; cdr3_aa: CAWSASGATEAFF; cdr3_nt: TGTGCCTGGAGCGCCTCAGGGGCCACTGAAGCTTTCTTT
d_call: -; cdr3_length: 14; clone_size: -; j_call: TRBJ1-1; v_call: TRBV18; cdr3_aa: CASSPDSMNTEAFF; cdr3_nt: TGTGCCAGCTCACCGGACAGTATGAACACTGAAGCTTTCTTT
d_call: TRBD1; cdr3_length: 15; clone_size: once; j_call: TRBJ2-3; v_call: TRBV7-3; cdr3_aa: CASSPGTGTGDTQYF; cdr3_nt: TGTGCCAGCAGCCCTGGGACAGGGACAGGAGATACGCAGTATTTT
d_call: TRBD1; cdr3_length: 18; clone_size: -; j_call: TRBJ1-5; v_call: TRBV5-5; cdr3_aa: CASSWDPGQGYSNQPQHF; cdr3_nt: TGTGCCAGCAGCTGGGACCCGGGACAGGGCTATAGCAATCAGCCCCAGCATTTT
d_call: -; cdr3_length: 19; clone_size: -; j_call: TRBJ2-1; v_call: TRBV7-9; cdr3_aa: CASSHHGGTAQSSYNEQFF; cdr3_nt: TGTGCCAGCAGCCACCACGGCGGGACGGCCCAGAGCTCCTACAATGAGCAGTTCTTC
d_call: TRBD1; cdr3_length: 17; clone_size: -; j_call: TRBJ1-5; v_call: TRBV6-6; cdr3_aa: CASSPGQGSLSNQPQHF; cdr3_nt: TGTGCCAGCAGTCCGGGACAGGGGTCTCTTAGCAATCAGCCCCAGCATTTT
d_call: -; cdr3_length: 13; clone_size: -; j_call: TRBJ1-4; v_call: TRBV19; cdr3_aa: CASSLPLGEKLFF; cdr3_nt: TGTGCCAGTAGTCTCCCCCTGGGCGAAAAACTGTTTTTT
d_call: TRBD1; cdr3_length: 12; clone_size: -; j_call: TRBJ1-5; v_call: TRBV10-3; cdr3_aa: CATGQGDQPQHF; cdr3_nt: TGTGCCACGGGACAGGGTGATCAGCCCCAGCATTTT
d_call: TRBD1; cdr3_length: 17; clone_size: once; j_call: TRBJ1-2; v_call: TRBV4-1; cdr3_aa: CASSASPTGRLVHGYTF; cdr3_nt: TGCGCCAGCAGCGCATCGCCGACAGGGCGGTTGGTTCATGGCTACACCTTC
d_call: TRBD2; cdr3_length: 15; clone_size: -; j_call: TRBJ2-7; v_call: TRBV29-1; cdr3_aa: CSVEEGTSGDDEQYF; cdr3_nt: TGCAGCGTTGAAGAGGGGACTAGCGGGGATGACGAGCAGTACTTC
d_call: -; cdr3_length: 15; clone_size: -; j_call: TRBJ2-7; v_call: TRBV7-2; cdr3_aa: CASSLEGSLTYEQYF; cdr3_nt: TGTGCCAGCAGCTTGGAGGGGTCCCTTACCTACGAGCAGTACTTC
d_call: -; cdr3_length: 13; clone_size: -; j_call: TRBJ1-2; v_call: TRBV5-4; cdr3_aa: CASSLVANYGYTF; cdr3_nt: TGTGCCAGCAGCTTGGTAGCTAACTATGGCTACACCTTC
d_call: -; cdr3_length: 16; clone_size: once; j_call: TRBJ2-1; v_call: TRBV5-1; cdr3_aa: CASSLVSRSSYNEQFF; cdr3_nt: TGCGCCAGCAGCTTGGTCTCACGGAGCTCCTACAATGAGCAGTTCTTC
d_call: TRBD2; cdr3_length: 13; clone_size: -; j_call: TRBJ2-3; v_call: TRBV4-3; cdr3_aa: CASSTRGSDTQYF; cdr3_nt: TGCGCCAGCAGCACGCGGGGGTCGGATACGCAGTATTTT
d_call: TRBD1; cdr3_length: 17; clone_size: -; j_call: TRBJ2-6; v_call: TRBV10-3; cdr3_aa: CAISATGMMSGANVLTF; cdr3_nt: TGTGCCATCAGTGCGACAGGGATGATGTCTGGGGCCAACGTCCTGACTTTC